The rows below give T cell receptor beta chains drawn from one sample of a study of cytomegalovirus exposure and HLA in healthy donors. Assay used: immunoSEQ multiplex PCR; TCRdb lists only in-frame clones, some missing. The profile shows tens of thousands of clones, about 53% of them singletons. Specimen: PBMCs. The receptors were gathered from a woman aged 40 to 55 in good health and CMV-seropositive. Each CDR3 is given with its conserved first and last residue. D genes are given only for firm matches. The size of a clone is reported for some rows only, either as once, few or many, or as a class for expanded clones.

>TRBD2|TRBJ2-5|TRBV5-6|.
CASSPPSAGGLETQYF
TGTGCCAGCAGCCCGCCCAGTGCGGGGGGGTTAGAGACCCAGTACTTC
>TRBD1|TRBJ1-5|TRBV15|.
CATSRLDRGLQPQHF
TGTGCCACCAGCAGATTGGACAGGGGGCTTCAGCCCCAGCATTTT
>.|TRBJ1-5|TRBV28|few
CASSSRGGAYRNQPQHF
TGTGCCAGCAGTTCCCGTGGGGGGGCATATCGCAATCAGCCCCAGCATTTT
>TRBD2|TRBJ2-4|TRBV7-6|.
CASSLAAGGNLWNIQYF
TGTGCCAGCAGCTTAGCAGCGGGGGGGAATTTATGGAACATTCAGTACTTC
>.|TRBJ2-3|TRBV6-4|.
CASSDTGHRTDTQYF
TGTGCCAGCAGTGACACGGGACACCGCACAGATACGCAGTATTTT
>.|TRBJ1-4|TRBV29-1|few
CSVDGVGEKLFF
TGCAGCGTTGACGGAGTTGGTGAAAAACTGTTTTTT
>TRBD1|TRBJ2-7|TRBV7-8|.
CASSPDRASYEQYF
TGTGCCAGCAGCCCCGACAGGGCGAGCTACGAGCAGTACTTC
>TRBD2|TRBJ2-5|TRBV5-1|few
CASSLDPAGGETQYF
TGCGCCAGCAGCTTGGATCCAGCGGGGGGAGAGACCCAGTACTTC
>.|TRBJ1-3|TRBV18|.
CASSPSDSGRNTIYF
TGTGCCAGCTCACCTTCGGACAGCGGCCGAAACACCATATATTTT
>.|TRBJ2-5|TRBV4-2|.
CASSQDGSYGTQYF
TGTGCCAGCAGCCAAGACGGGTCGTATGGGACCCAGTACTTC
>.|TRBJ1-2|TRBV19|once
CASNNYNYGYTF
TGTGCCAGCAATAACTATAACTATGGCTACACCTTC
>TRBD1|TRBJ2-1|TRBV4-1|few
CASSQTGGTSYNEQFF
TGCGCCAGCAGCCAAACAGGGGGTACCTCCTACAATGAGCAGTTCTTC
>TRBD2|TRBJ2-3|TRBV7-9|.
CASIRAGGSTDTQYF
TGTGCCAGCATCCGAGCGGGGGGGAGCACAGATACGCAGTATTTT
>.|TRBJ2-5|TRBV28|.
CASKAVAVQETQYF
TGTGCCAGCAAAGCGGTCGCAGTCCAAGAGACCCAGTACTTC
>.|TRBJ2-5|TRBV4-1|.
CASSPGERWGPQETQYF
TGCGCCAGCAGCCCCGGGGAGCGTTGGGGGCCCCAAGAGACCCAGTACTTC
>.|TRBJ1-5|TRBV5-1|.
CASSLSDRLNQPQHF
TGCGCCAGCAGCTTAAGCGACAGACTCAATCAGCCCCAGCATTTT
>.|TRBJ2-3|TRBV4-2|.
CASSQGRDSTDTQYF
TGTGCCAGCAGCCAGGGTAGGGACTCCACAGATACGCAGTATTTT
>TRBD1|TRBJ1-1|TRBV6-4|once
CASSPGTGGQIAFF
TGTGCCAGCAGTCCCGGGACAGGGGGCCAGATAGCTTTCTTT
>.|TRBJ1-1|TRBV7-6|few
CASSLVQMNTEAFF
TGTGCCAGCAGCTTAGTCCAGATGAACACTGAAGCTTTCTTT
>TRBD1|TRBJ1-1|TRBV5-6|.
CASSFRDRQGTEAFF
TGTGCCAGCAGCTTCCGGGACAGACAGGGCACTGAAGCTTTCTTT
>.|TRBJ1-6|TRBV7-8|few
CASSLGAGFYNSPLHF
TGTGCCAGCAGCTTAGGGGCAGGGTTCTATAATTCACCCCTCCACTTT
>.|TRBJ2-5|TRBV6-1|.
CASSGEQGRDQETQYF
TGTGCCAGCAGTGGGGAACAGGGCCGGGACCAAGAGACCCAGTACTTC
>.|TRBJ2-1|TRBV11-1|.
CASSLASGNNEQFF
TGTGCCAGCAGCTTAGCGTCAGGGAACAATGAGCAGTTCTTC
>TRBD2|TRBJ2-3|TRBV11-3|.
CASRETSGADTQYF
TGTGCCAGCCGAGAGACTAGCGGGGCAGATACGCAGTATTTT
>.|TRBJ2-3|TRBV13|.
CASSLPVSTDTQYF
TGTGCCAGCAGCTTACCCGTATCCACAGATACGCAGTATTTT
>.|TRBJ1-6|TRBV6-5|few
CATGGETYNSPLHF
TGTGCCACTGGAGGGGAGACCTATAATTCACCCCTCCACTTT
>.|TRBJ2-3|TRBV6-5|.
CASMSGVMDTQYF
TGTGCCAGCATGTCGGGGGTGATGGATACGCAGTATTTT